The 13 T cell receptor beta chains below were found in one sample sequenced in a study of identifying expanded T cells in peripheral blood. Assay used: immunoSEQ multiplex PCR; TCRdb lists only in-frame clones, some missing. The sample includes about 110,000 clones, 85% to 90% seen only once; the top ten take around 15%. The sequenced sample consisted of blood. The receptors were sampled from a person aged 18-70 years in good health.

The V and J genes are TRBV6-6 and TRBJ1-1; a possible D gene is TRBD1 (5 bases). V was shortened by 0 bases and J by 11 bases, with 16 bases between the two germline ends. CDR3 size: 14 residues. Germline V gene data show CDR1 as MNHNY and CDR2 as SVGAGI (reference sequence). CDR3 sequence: CASSYSMGGFDAFF. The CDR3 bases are TGTGCCAGCAGTTACTCGATGGGGGGATTTGATGCTTTCTTT.

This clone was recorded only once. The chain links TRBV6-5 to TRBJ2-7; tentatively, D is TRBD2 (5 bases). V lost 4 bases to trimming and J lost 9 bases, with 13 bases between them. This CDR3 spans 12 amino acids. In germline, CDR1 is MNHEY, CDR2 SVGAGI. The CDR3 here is CASSSRGNPQYF. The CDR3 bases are TGTGCCAGCAGTTCCCGAGGGAATCCGCAGTACTTC.

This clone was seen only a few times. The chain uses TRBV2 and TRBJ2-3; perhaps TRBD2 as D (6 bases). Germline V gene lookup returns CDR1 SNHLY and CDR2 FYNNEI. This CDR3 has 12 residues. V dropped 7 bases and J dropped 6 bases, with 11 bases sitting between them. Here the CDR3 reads CASIGAGDTQYF. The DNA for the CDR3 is TGTGCCAGCATCGGGGCGGGGGATACGCAGTATTTT.

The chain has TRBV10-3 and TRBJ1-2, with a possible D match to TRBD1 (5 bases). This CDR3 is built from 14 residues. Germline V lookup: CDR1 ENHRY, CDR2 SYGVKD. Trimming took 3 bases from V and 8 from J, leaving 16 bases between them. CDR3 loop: CAISDGKTETGYTF. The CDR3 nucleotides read TGTGCCATCAGTGATGGCAAGACAGAGACGGGCTACACCTTC.

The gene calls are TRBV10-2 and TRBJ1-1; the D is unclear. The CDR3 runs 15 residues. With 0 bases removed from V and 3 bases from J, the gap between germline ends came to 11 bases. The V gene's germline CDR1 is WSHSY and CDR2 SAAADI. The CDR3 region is CASSESGDIDTEAFF. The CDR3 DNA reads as TGCGCCAGCAGTGAGTCTGGGGATATTGACACTGAAGCTTTCTTT.

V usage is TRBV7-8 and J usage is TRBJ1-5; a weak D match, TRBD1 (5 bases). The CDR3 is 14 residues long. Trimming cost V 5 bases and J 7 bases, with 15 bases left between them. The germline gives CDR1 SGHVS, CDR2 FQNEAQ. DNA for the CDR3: TGTGCCAGCAGCCGGCGGTGGGGGGAACAGCCCCAGCATTTT. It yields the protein CASSRRWGEQPQHF.

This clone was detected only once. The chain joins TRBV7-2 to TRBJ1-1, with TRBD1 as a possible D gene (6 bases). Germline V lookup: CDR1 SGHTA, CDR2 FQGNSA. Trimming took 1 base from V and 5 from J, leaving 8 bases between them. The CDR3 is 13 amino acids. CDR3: CASSLDRETEAFF. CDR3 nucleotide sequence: TGTGCCAGCAGCTTAGACAGGGAAACTGAAGCTTTCTTT.

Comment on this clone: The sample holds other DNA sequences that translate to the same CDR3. CDR3 in amino acids: CASSLPRGLLGYTF. The CDR3 DNA is TGTGCCAGCAGCTTGCCCAGGGGCCTTCTTGGCTACACCTTC. This rearrangement joins TRBV7-9 to TRBJ1-2; D might be TRBD1 (6 bases). Trimming shortened V by 3 bases and J by 7 bases, and 15 bases separated the two germline ends. This CDR3 comprises 14 residues. The germline CDR1 and CDR2 sequences are SEHNR and FQNEAQ (reference sequence).

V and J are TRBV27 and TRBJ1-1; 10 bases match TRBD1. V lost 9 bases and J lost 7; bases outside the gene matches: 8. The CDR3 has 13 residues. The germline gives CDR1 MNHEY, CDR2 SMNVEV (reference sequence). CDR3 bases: TGTGCCAGTACACCGACAGGGGGCTATGAAGCTTTCTTT. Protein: CASTPTGGYEAFF.

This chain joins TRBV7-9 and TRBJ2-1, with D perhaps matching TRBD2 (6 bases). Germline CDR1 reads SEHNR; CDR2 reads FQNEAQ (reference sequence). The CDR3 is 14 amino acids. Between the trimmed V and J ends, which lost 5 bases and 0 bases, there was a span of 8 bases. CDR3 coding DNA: TGTGCCAGCAGCCGGGGGTCCTCCTACAATGAGCAGTTCTTC. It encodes CASSRGSSYNEQFF.

The CDR3 region has the DNA TGCGCCAGCAGCTTGGAGGCCAGCGCGGGAAACACCATATATTTT. Translating gives CASSLEASAGNTIYF. This chain connects TRBV5-1 to TRBJ1-3; D remains ambiguous. The CDR3 is 15 residues long. Looked up from germline, CDR1 is SGHRS and CDR2 is YFSETQ. V was trimmed by 0 bases and J by 4 bases, leaving 11 bases between them.

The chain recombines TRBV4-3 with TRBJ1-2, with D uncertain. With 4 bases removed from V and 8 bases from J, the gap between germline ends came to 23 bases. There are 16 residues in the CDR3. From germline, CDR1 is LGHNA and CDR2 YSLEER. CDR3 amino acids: CASSRFPGDPRAGYTF. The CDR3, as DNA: TGCGCCAGCAGCCGCTTCCCCGGGGATCCTCGGGCAGGCTACACCTTC.

DNA for the CDR3: TGTGCCAGCAGCTTAGACAGGGTCTATGGCTACACCTTC. Residues: CASSLDRVYGYTF. J is TRBJ1-2 and V is TRBV7-9; weak D call: TRBD1 (6 bases). V was trimmed by 1 base and J by 4 bases, leaving 7 bases between them. CDR1 and CDR2 from the germline V gene are SEHNR and FQNEAQ (reference sequence). CDR3 length equals 13 residues.